This T cell receptor beta chain was profiled in a study of shared clonotypes between healthy human individuals. With respect to this clone: Antigen specificity is unknown.

Clones were sequenced by immunoSEQ multiplex PCR, and TCRdb holds only the in-frame ones, with some missing. The table includes roughly 330,000 clones, around two thirds detected once. CD4+ cell separation produced CD45RA+ naive and CD45RA-negative memory subsets. Study findings and constraints: Clonotype sharing across donors was expected to vary with sequencing depth. Compared with clonotypes that all four donors shared, non-shared clonotypes had lower generation probabilities. Genetic and exposure-history diversity was limited by the small donor number.

The CDR3 is made up of 15 amino acids. Germline-derived CDR1 and CDR2 are MDHEN and SYDVKM. V gave up 5 bases and J gave up 3 bases; unmatched junction bases: 5. Sequencing was carried out using memory CD4+ T cells sorted from blood. Subset here: CD45RA-negative fraction. The clonotype originates from a man younger than 40 in good health. The chain uses TRBV28 and TRBJ1-1, with 11 bases lining up with TRBD1. Here the CDR3 DNA reads TGTGCCAGCAGTCCCTGGACAGGGGGCGACACTGAAGCTTTCTTT. Translating gives CASSPWTGGDTEAFF.